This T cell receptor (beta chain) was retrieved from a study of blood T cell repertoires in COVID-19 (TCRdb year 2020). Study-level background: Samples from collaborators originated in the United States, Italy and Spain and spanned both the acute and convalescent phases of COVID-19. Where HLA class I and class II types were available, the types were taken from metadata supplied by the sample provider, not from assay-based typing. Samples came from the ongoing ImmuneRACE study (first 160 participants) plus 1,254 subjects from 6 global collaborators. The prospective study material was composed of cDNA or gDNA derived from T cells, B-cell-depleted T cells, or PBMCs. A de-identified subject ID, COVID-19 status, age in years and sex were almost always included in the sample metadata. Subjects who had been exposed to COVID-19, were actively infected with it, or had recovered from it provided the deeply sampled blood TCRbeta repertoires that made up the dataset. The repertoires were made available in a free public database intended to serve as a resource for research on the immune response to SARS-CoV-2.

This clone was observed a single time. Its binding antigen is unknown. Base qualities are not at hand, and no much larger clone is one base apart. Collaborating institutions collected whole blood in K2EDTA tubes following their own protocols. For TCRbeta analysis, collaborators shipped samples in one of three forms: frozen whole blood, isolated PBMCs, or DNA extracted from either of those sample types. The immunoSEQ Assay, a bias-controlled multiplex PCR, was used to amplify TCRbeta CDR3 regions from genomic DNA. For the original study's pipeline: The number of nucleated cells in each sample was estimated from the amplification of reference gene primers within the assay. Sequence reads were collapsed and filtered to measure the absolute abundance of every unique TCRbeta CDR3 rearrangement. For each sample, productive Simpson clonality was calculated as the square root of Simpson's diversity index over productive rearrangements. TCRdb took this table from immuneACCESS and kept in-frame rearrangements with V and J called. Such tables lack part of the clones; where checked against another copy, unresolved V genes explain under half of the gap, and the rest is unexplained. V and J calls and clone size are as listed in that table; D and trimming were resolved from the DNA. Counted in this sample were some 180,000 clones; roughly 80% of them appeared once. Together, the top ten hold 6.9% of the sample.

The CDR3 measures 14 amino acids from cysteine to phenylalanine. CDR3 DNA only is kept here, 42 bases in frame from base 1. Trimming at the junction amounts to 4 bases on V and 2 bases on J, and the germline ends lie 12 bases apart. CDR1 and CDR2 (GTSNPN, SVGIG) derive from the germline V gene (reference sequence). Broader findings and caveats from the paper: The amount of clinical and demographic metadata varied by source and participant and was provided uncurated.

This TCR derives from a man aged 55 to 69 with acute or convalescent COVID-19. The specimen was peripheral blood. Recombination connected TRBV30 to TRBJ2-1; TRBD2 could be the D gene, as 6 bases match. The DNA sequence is TGTGCCTGGAAGACTAGTTTGGCCTACAATGAGCAGTTCTTC. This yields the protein CAWKTSLAYNEQFF. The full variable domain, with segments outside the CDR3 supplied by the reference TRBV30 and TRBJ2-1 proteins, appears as SQTIHQWPATLVQPVGSPLSLECTVEGTSNPNLYWYRQAAGRGLQLLFYSVGIGQISSEVPQNLSASRPQDRQFILSSKKLLLSDSGFYLCAWKTSLAYNEQFFGPGTRLTVL.